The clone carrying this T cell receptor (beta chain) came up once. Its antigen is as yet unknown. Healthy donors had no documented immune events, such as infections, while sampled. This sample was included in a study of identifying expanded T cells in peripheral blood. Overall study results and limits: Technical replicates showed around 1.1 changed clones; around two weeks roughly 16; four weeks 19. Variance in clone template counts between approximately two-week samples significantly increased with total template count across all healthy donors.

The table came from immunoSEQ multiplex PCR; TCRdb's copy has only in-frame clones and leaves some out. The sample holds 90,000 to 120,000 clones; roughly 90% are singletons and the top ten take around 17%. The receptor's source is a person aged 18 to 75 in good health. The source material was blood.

The CDR3 nucleotides read TGCGCCAGCAGCTTGTTCGGGGACGTCGGCACTGAAGCTTTCTTT. It yields the protein CASSLFGDVGTEAFF. The gene calls are TRBV5-1 and TRBJ1-1, with D perhaps TRBD1 (5 bases). The CDR3 runs 15 residues. V dropped 1 base and J dropped 4 bases, with 14 bases sitting between them. Per germline, CDR1 SGHRS and CDR2 YFSETQ. The full variable domain, its missing parts supplied by reference TRBV5-1 and TRBJ1-1, is KAGVTQTPRYLIKTRGQQVTLSCSPISGHRSVSWYQQTPGQGLQFLFEYFSETQRNKGNFPGRFSGRQFSNSRSEMNVSTLELGDSALYLCASSLFGDVGTEAFFGQGTRLTVV.